These 3 T cell receptor beta chains share one sample of origin, sequenced in a study of T cells in Graves' hyperthyroidism and ophthalmopathy. Amplified regions were TCR beta CDR3 sequences from RNA transcripts. During a first-round RT-PCR of the TCR CDR3, the HTBI primer set was used. TCRdb itself ran the multiplex PCR reads through MiXCR, one entry per CDR3 protein. The profile shows approximately 330,000 distinct CDR3 sequences, 20% to 25% of them singletons. Sequenced input: blood. The receptor set was obtained from a woman between 50 and 59 years old with Graves' hyperthyroidism.

This clonotype was detected ten times or more. V and J are TRBV29-1 and TRBJ2-2, with D perhaps TRBD1 (7 bases). Deletions cut 4 bases from V and 6 bases from J, with 21 bases between. CDR3 length equals 16 residues. Looked up from germline, CDR1 is SQVTM and CDR2 is ANQGSEA. As DNA, the CDR3 is TGCAGCGTTGCAGGGGGGACAGAAATTAGATCCGGGGAGCTGTTTTTT. Amino acid sequence: CSVAGGTEIRSGELFF.

This clonotype was detected ten times or more. V usage is TRBV12-3 or TRBV12-4 and J usage is TRBJ2-7; 8 bases fit TRBD2. With 5 bases clipped from V and 0 bases from J, the junction kept 9 bases outside the gene matches. The CDR3 contains 16 residues. CDR3: CASSLFGGRTSYEQYF. The CDR3 bases are TGTGCCAGCAGTCTCTTTGGCGGGAGGACCTCCTACGAGCAGTACTTC.

Only a few counts were recorded for this clonotype. This chain connects TRBV20-1 to TRBJ1-1; 9 bases match TRBD1. Germline V gene data show CDR1 as DFQATT and CDR2 as SNEGSKA (reference sequence). The J segment lost 4 bases and the V segment lost 6 bases, leaving 9 bases of the junction unmatched. The CDR3 covers 14 residues. CDR3 sequence (DNA): TGCAGTGCCTCACAGGGGGCGGCTGTCACTGAAGCTTTCTTT. Translated: CSASQGAAVTEAFF.